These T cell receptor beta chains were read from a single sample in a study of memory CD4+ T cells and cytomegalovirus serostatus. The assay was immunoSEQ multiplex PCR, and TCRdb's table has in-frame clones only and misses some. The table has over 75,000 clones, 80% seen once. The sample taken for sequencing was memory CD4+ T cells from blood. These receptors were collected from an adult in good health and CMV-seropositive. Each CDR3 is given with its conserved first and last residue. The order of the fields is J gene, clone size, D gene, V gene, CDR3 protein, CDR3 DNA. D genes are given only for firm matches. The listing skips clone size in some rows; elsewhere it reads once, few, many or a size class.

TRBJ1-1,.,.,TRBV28,CASSEQSNTEAFF,TGTGCCAGCAGTGAGCAGTCGAACACTGAAGCTTTCTTT
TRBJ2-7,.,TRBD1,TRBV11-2,CASSHNPGTGKREQYF,TGTGCCAGCAGCCATAACCCCGGGACAGGGAAGCGCGAGCAGTACTTC
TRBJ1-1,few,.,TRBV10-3,CAISEESGVGNTEAFF,TGTGCCATCAGTGAAGAGTCCGGGGTGGGGAACACTGAAGCTTTCTTT
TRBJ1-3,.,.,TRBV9,CASSSDGQIGNTIYF,TGTGCCAGCAGCTCTGATGGACAGATTGGAAACACCATATATTTT
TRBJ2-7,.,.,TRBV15,CATSAGTGAYRYEQYF,TGTGCCACCAGCGCGGGAACAGGGGCCTATCGCTACGAGCAGTACTTC
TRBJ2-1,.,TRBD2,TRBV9,CASSVTSGGPSWNEQFF,TGTGCCAGCAGCGTTACTAGCGGGGGACCCTCTTGGAATGAGCAGTTCTTC
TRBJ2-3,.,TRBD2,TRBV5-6,CASSLRPSGDTQYF,TGTGCCAGCAGCTTGCGGCCTAGCGGAGATACGCAGTATTTT
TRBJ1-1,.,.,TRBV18,CASSPQGGGTEAFF,TGTGCCAGCTCACCACAGGGGGGAGGCACTGAAGCTTTCTTT
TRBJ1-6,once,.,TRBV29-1,CSVRSGDNNSPLHF,TGCAGCGTTCGTTCGGGGGATAATAATTCACCCCTCCACTTT
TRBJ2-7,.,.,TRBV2,CASSSDGGGYEQYF,TGTGCCAGCAGTTCCGATGGAGGGGGCTACGAGCAGTACTTC
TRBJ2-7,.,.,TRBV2,CASSEGMVEQYF,TGTGCCAGCAGTGAAGGGATGGTCGAGCAGTACTTC
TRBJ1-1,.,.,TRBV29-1,CSVWDPKTGAFF,TGCAGCGTTTGGGACCCTAAAACTGGAGCTTTCTTT
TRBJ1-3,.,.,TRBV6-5,CASSHRYSSGNTIYF,TGTGCCAGCAGTCACAGGTACTCCTCTGGAAACACCATATATTTT
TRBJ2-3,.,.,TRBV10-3,CAITRGGDTQYF,TGTGCCATCACCAGGGGTGGGGATACGCAGTATTTT
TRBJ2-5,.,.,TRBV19,CASSILGETQYF,TGTGCCAGTAGTATATTGGGTGAGACCCAGTACTTC
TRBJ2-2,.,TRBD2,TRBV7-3,CASSSKFPSGRPPPGELFF,TGTGCCAGCAGCTCCAAGTTTCCTAGCGGGAGACCCCCACCCGGGGAGCTGTTTTTT
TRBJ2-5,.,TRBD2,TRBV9,CASSVGGSGRSLSQETQYF,TGTGCCAGCAGCGTAGGAGGTAGCGGGAGGTCTCTAAGCCAAGAGACCCAGTACTTC
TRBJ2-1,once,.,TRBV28,CASRRTFGEQFF,TGTGCCAGCAGAAGGACATTCGGTGAGCAGTTCTTC
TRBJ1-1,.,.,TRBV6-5,CASSYSARVNTEAFF,TGTGCCAGCAGTTACTCCGCTCGGGTGAACACTGAAGCTTTCTTT
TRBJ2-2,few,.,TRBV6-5,CATGGSTGELFF,TGTGCCACCGGAGGGAGCACCGGGGAGCTGTTTTTT
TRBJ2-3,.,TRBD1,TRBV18,CASSPGTGTDTQYF,TGTGCCAGCTCACCCGGGACAGGCACAGATACGCAGTATTTT
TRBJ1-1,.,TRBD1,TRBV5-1,CASSMTGENTEAFF,TGCGCCAGCAGCATGACAGGGGAGAACACTGAAGCTTTCTTT
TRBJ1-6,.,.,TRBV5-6,CASSLLGTGYSPLHF,TGTGCCAGCAGCTTATTGGGGACGGGATATTCACCCCTCCACTTT
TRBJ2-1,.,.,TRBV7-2,CASSISLGSNEQFF,TGTGCCAGCAGCATATCCCTAGGGTCAAATGAGCAGTTCTTC
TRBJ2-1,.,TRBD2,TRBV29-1,CSVGAGGGYNEQFF,TGCAGCGTGGGGGCGGGAGGCGGCTACAATGAGCAGTTCTTC
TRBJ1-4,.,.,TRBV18,CASSPGNEKLFF,TGTGCCAGCTCACCAGGAAACGAAAAACTGTTTTTT